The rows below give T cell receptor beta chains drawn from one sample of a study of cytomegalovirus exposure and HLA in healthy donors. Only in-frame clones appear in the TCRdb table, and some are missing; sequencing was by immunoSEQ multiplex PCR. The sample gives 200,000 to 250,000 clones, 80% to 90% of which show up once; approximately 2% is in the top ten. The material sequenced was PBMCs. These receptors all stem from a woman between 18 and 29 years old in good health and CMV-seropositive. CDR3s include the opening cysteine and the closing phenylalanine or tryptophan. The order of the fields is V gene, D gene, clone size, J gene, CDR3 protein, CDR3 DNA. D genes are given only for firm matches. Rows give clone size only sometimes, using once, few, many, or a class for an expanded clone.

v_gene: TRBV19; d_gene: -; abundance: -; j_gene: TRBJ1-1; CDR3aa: CASSIWAGTEAFF; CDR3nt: TGTGCCAGTAGTATTTGGGCAGGTACTGAAGCTTTCTTT
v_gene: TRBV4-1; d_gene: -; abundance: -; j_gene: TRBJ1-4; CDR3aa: CASSQAPIWDGSNNEKLFF; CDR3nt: TGCGCCAGCAGCCAAGCCCCCATATGGGACGGGAGTAATAATGAAAAACTGTTTTTT
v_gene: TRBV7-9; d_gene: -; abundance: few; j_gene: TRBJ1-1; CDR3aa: CASSATVNTEAFF; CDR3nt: TGTGCCAGCAGCGCTACAGTGAACACTGAAGCTTTCTTT
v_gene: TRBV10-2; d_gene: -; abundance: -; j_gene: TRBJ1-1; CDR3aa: CATSTGGTEAFF; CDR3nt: TGCGCCACCTCGACAGGCGGGACTGAAGCTTTCTTT
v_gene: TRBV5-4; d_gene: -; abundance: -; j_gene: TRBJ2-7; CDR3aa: CASSFSDEQYF; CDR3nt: TGTGCCAGCAGCTTCTCCGACGAGCAGTACTTC
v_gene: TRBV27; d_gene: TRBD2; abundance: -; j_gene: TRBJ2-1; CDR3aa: CASSGLAESYNEQFF; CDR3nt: TGTGCCAGCAGTGGACTAGCGGAATCCTACAATGAGCAGTTCTTC
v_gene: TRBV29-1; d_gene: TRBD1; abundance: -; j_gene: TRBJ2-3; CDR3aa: CSVEDKGGRVADTQYF; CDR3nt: TGCAGCGTTGAAGATAAAGGGGGCAGGGTGGCAGATACGCAGTATTTT
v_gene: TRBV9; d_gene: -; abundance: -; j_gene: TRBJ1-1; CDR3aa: CASSVLPGHTEAFF; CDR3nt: TGTGCCAGCAGCGTACTCCCAGGGCACACTGAAGCTTTCTTT
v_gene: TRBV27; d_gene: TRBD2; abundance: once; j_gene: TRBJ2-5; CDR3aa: CASSLSSGRSETQYF; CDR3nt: TGTGCCAGCAGTTTATCAAGCGGGAGGAGCGAGACCCAGTACTTC
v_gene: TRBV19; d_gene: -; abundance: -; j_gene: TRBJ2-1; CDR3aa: CASRGWLEQGNEQFF; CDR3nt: TGTGCCAGTAGGGGGTGGCTTGAACAGGGAAATGAGCAGTTCTTC
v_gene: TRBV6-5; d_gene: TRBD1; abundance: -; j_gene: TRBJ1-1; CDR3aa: CASSYYRGPEAFF; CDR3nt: TGTGCCAGCAGTTACTATAGGGGGCCTGAAGCTTTCTTT
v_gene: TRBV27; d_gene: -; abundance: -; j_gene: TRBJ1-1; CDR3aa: CASSFRTEAFF; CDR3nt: TGTGCCAGCAGTTTTAGAACTGAAGCTTTCTTT
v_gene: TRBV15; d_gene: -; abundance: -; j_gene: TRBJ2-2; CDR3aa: CATSRLETGDGELFF; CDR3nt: TGTGCCACCAGCAGATTGGAGACGGGTGACGGGGAGCTGTTTTTT
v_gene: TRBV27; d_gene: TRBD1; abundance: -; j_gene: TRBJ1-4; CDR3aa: CASSYLQGASEKLFF; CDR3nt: TGTGCCAGCAGTTACCTACAGGGGGCGAGTGAAAAACTGTTTTTT
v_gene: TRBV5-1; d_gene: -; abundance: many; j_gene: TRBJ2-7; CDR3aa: CASSSAAGGYEQYF; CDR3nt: TGCGCCAGCAGCTCGGCCGCCGGGGGATACGAGCAGTACTTC
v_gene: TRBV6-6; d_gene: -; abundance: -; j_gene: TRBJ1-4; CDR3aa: CASRQGFNEKLFF; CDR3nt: TGTGCCAGCAGACAGGGCTTTAATGAAAAACTGTTTTTT
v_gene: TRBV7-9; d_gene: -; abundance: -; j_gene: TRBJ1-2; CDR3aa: CASSFPGDYGYTF; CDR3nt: TGTGCCAGCAGCTTTCCGGGGGACTATGGCTACACCTTC
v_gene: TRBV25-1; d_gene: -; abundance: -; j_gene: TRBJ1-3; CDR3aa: CASSELVDRDTIYF; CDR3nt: TGTGCCAGCAGTGAATTGGTGGACAGAGACACCATATATTTT
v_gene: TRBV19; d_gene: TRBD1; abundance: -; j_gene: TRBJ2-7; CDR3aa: CASSIVWDRQGIYEQYF; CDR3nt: TGTGCCAGTAGTATAGTATGGGACAGACAGGGAATCTACGAGCAGTACTTC
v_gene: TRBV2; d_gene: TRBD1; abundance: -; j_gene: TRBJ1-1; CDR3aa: CASSFRGQGLKAFF; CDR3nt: TGTGCCAGCAGTTTCCGAGGACAGGGGCTAAAAGCTTTCTTT
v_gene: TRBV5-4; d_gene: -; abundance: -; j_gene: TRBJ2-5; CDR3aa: CASSQRGLQETQYF; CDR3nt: TGTGCCAGCAGCCAACGGGGGTTGCAAGAGACCCAGTACTTC
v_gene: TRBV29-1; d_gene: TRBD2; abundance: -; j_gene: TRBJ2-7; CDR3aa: CSVGLAGGPVSEQYF; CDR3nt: TGCAGCGTTGGCCTAGCGGGAGGGCCAGTATCCGAGCAGTACTTC
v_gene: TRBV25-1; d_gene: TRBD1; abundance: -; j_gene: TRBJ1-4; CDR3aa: CASAGTGGVSDEKLFF; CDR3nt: TGTGCCAGCGCTGGGACAGGGGGGGTTTCTGATGAAAAACTGTTTTTT